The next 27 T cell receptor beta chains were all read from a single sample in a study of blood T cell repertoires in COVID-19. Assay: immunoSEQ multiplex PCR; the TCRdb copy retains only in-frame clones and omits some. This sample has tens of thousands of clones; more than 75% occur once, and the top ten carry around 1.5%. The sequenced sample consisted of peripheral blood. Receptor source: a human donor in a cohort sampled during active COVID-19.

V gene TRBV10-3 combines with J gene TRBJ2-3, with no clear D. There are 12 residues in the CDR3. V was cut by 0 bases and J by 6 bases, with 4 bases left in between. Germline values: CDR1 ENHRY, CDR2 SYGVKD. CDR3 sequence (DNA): TGTGCCATCAGTGAGTCGAGGGATACGCAGTATTTT. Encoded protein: CAISESRDTQYF.

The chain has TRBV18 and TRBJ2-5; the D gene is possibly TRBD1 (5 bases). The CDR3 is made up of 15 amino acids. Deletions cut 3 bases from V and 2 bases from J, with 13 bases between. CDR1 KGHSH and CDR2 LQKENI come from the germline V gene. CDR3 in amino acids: CASSPSQGVQETQYF. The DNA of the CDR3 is TGTGCCAGCTCACCTTCTCAGGGTGTACAAGAGACCCAGTACTTC.

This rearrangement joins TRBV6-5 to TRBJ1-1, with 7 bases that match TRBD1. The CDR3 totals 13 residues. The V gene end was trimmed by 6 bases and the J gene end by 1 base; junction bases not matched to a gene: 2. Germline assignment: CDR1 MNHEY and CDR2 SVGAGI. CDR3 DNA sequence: TGTGCCAGCAGCCGGACAGGGAACACTGAAGCTTTCTTT. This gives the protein CASSRTGNTEAFF.

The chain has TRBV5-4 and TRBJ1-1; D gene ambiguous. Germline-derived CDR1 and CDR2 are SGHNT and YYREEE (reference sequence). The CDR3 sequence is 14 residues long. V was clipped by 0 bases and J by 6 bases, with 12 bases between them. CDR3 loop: CASSLEVGAAEAFF. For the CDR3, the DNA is TGTGCCAGCAGCTTGGAGGTGGGCGCCGCTGAAGCTTTCTTT. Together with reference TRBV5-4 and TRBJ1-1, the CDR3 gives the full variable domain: ETGVTQSPTHLIKTRGQQVTLRCSSQSGHNTVSWYQQALGQGPQFIFQYYREEENGRGNFPPRFSGLQFPNYSSELNVNALELDDSALYLCASSLEVGAAEAFFGQGTRLTVV.

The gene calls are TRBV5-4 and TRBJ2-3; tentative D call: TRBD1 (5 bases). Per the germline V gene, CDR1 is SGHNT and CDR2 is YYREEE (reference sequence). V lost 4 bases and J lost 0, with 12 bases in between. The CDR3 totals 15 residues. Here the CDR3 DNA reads TGTGCCAGCAGCCTTCGACAGACTAGCACAGATACGCAGTATTTT. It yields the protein CASSLRQTSTDTQYF.

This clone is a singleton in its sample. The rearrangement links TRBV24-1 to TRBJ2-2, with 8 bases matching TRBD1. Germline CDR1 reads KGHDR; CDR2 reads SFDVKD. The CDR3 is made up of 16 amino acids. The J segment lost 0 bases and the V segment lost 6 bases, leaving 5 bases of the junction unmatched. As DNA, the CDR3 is TGTGCCACCAGTCGATCGGACAGGGCGAACACCGGGGAGCTGTTTTTT. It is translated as CATSRSDRANTGELFF.

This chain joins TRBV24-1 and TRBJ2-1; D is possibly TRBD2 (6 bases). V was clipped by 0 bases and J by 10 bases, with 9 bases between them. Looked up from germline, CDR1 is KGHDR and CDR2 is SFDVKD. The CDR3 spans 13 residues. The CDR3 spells CATSDLVAGEQFF. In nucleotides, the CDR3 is TGTGCCACCAGTGATTTGGTTGCGGGAGAGCAGTTCTTC.

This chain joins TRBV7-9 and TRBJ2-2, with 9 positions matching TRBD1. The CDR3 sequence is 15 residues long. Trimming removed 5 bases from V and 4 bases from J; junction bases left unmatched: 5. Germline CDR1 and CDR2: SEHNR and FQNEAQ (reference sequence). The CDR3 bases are TGTGCCAGCAGCCAGCGGACAGGGGCCACCGGGGAGCTGTTTTTT. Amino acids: CASSQRTGATGELFF. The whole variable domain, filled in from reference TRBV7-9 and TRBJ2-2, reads DTGVSQNPRHKITKRGQNVTFRCDPISEHNRLYWYRQTLGQGPEFLTYFQNEAQLEKSRLLSDRFSAERPKGSFSTLEIQRTEQGDSAMYLCASSQRTGATGELFFGEGSRLTVL.

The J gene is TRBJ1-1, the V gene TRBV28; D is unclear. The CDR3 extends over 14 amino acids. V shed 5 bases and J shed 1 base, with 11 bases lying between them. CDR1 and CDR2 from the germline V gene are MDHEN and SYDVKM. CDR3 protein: CASSPPTGNTEAFF. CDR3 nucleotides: TGTGCCAGCAGTCCGCCAACCGGGAACACTGAAGCTTTCTTT.

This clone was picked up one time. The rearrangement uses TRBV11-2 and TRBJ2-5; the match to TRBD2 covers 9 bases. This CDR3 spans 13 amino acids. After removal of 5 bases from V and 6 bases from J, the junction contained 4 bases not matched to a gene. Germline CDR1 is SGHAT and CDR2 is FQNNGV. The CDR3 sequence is CASSRLAEQTQYF. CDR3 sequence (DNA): TGTGCCAGCAGCAGACTAGCGGAACAGACCCAGTACTTC. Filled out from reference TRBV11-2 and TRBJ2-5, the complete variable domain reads EAGVAQSPRYKIIEKRQSVAFWCNPISGHATLYWYQQILGQGPKLLIQFQNNGVVDDSQLPKDRFSAERLKGVDSTLKIQPAKLEDSAVYLCASSRLAEQTQYFGPGTRLLVL.

The CDR3 sequence is CASSLGDSYQPQHF. The CDR3 DNA reads as TGTGCCAGCAGCCTCGGGGACAGTTATCAGCCCCAGCATTTT. V is TRBV7-9 and J is TRBJ1-5, with 7 nucleotides matching TRBD1. J was trimmed by 5 bases and V by 5 bases; bases with no gene match: 6. Per germline, CDR1 SEHNR and CDR2 FQNEAQ (reference sequence). There are 14 residues in the CDR3.

The CDR3 protein is CSARESDIQYF. For the CDR3, the DNA is TGCAGTGCTAGAGAGTCAGACATTCAGTACTTC. The gene calls are TRBV20-1 and TRBJ2-4; no clear D. The germline V and J ends were trimmed by 0 bases and 8 bases, with 5 bases remaining between them. Looked up from germline, CDR1 is DFQATT and CDR2 is SNEGSKA (reference sequence). This CDR3 comprises 11 residues.

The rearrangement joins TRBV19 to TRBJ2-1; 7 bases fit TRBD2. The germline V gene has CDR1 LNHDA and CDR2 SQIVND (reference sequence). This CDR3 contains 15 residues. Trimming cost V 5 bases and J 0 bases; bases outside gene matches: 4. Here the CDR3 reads CASSSTSVSYNEQFF. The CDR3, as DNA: TGTGCCAGTAGTTCCACTAGCGTCTCCTACAATGAGCAGTTCTTC.

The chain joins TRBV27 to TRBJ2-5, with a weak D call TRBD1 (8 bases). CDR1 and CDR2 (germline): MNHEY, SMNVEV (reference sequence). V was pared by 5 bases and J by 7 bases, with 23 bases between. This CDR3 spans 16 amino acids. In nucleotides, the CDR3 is TGTGCCAGCAGTCCATATATACCTCACAGGGGGGGGACCCAGTACTTC. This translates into CASSPYIPHRGGTQYF.

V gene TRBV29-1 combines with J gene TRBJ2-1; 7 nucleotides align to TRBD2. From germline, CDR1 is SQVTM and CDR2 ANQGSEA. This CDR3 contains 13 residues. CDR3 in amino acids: CSYVGGTYNEQFF. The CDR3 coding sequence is TGCAGTTATGTCGGGGGGACCTACAATGAGCAGTTCTTC.

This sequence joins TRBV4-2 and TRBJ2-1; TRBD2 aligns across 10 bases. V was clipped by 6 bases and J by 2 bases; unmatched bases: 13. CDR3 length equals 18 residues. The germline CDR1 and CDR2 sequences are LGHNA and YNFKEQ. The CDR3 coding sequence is TGTGCCAGCAGGCCCGATCTAGCGGGAGTGACGGCCTACAATGAGCAGTTCTTC. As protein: CASRPDLAGVTAYNEQFF.

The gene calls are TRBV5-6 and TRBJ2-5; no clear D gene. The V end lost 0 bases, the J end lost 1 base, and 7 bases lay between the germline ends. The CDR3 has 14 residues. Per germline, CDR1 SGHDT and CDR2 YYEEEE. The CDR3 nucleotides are TGTGCCAGCAGCTTGGGGGCTATCCAAGAGACCCAGTACTTC. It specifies CASSLGAIQETQYF. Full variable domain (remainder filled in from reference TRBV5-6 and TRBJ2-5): DAGVTQSPTHLIKTRGQQVTLRCSPKSGHDTVSWYQQALGQGPQFIFQYYEEEERQRGNFPDRFSGHQFPNYSSELNVNALLLGDSALYLCASSLGAIQETQYFGPGTRLLVL.

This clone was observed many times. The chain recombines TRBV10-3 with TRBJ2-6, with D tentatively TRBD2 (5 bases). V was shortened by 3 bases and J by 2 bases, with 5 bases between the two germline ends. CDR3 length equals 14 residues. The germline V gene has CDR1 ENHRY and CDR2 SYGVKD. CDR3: CAISDGAGANVLTF. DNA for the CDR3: TGTGCCATCAGTGACGGGGCTGGGGCCAACGTCCTGACTTTC.

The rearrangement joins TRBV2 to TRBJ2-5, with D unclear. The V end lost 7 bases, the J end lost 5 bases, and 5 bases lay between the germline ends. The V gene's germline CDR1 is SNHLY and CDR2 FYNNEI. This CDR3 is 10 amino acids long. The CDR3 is CASTRETQYF. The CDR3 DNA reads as TGTGCCAGCACGCGGGAGACCCAGTACTTC.

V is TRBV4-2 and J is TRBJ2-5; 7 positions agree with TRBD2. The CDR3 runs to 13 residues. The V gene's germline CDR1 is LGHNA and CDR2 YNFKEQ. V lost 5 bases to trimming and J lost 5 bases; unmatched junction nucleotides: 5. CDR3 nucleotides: TGTGCCAGCAGCTCGGGGAGGGCGGAGACCCAGTACTTC. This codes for CASSSGRAETQYF.

As DNA, the CDR3 is TGTGCCACCAGTGATTTCGGGGGCTACACCTTC. It translates to CATSDFGGYTF. This chain connects TRBV24-1 to TRBJ1-2; D is unclear. CDR1 and CDR2 from the germline V gene are KGHDR and SFDVKD. V lost 1 base and J 8 bases, leaving 4 bases between the germline ends. This CDR3 region has 11 residues.

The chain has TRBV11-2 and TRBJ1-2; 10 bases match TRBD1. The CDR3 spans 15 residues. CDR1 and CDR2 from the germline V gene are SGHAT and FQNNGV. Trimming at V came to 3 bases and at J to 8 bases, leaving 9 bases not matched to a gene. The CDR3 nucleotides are TGTGCCAGCAGCTTCTCACTATGGGACAGGGGCGGCTACACCTTC. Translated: CASSFSLWDRGGYTF.

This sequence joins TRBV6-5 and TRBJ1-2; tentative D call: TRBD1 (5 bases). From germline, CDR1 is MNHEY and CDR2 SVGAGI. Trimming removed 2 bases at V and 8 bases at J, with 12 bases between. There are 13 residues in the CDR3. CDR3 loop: CASSYPAGRGYTF. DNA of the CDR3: TGTGCCAGCAGTTACCCGGCAGGGCGAGGCTACACCTTC.

In nucleotides, the CDR3 is TGTGCCAGCAGCTTGCCGAACAGGGGTTCAGATACGCAGTATTTT. Residues: CASSLPNRGSDTQYF. V is TRBV5-6 and J is TRBJ2-3, with 7 bases matching TRBD1. The germline CDR1 and CDR2 sequences are SGHDT and YYEEEE. The ends lost 1 base at V and 4 bases at J; junction bases unmatched: 6. The CDR3 spans 15 residues.

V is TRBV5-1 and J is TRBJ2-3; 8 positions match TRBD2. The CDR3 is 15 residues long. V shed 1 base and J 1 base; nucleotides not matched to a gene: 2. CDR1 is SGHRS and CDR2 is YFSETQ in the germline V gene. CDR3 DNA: TGCGCCAGCAGCTTGTCGACTAGCGGCACAGATACGCAGTATTTT. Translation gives CASSLSTSGTDTQYF. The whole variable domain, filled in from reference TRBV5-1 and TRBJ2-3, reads KAGVTQTPRYLIKTRGQQVTLSCSPISGHRSVSWYQQTPGQGLQFLFEYFSETQRNKGNFPGRFSGRQFSNSRSEMNVSTLELGDSALYLCASSLSTSGTDTQYFGPGTRLTVL.

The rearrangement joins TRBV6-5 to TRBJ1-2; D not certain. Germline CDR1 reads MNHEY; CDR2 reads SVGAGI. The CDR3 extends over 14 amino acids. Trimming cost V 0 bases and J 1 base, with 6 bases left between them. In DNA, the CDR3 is TGTGCCAGCAGTTACTCGGGAGGTAACTATGGCTACACCTTC. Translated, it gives CASSYSGGNYGYTF.

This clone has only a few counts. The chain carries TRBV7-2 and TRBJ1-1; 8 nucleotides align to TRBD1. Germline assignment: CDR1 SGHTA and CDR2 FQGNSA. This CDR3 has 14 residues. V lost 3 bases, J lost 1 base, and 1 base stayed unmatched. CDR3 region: CASSFTGGNTEAFF. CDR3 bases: TGTGCCAGCAGCTTCACAGGGGGGAACACTGAAGCTTTCTTT.